Presented here are 30 T cell receptor beta chains from one specimen sequenced in a study of beta chain features in type 1 diabetes. Every bit of the isolated RNA underwent reverse transcription, so sequencing read expressed TCRB transcripts. Profiled with immunoSEQ multiplex PCR; TCRdb holds only in-frame clones, not every one. Here the sample spans some 100,000 clones, about 40% being singletons. Material: stem cell memory CD4+ T cells from blood. The receptors shown here come from a woman aged 18-30 years in good health.

The chain has TRBV6-1 and TRBJ2-1; 7 nucleotides line up with TRBD2. V shed 5 bases, J shed 4 bases, and the junction held 8 bases outside the gene matches. CDR1 and CDR2 (germline): MNHNS, SASEGT. The CDR3 has 15 amino acids. CDR3 protein: CASSRTRKEYNEQFF. CDR3 nucleotide sequence: TGTGCCAGCAGTAGGACTAGAAAGGAGTACAATGAGCAGTTCTTC.

V gene TRBV27 combines with J gene TRBJ2-7; TRBD2 aligns across 10 bases. The V segment lost 6 bases and the J segment 4 bases; nucleotides outside the gene matches: 6. The germline gives CDR1 MNHEY, CDR2 SMNVEV (reference sequence). The CDR3 runs 14 residues. CDR3 residues: CASSPSGSYYEQYF. CDR3 nucleotide sequence: TGTGCCAGCAGCCCTAGCGGGAGTTATTACGAGCAGTACTTC.

This clone was detected once. V and J are TRBV5-1 and TRBJ2-1; no clear D gene. Trimming took 0 bases from V and 0 from J, leaving 7 bases between them. There are 15 residues in the CDR3. Germline assignment: CDR1 SGHRS and CDR2 YFSETQ. Here the CDR3 reads CASSLVVGSYNEQFF. The CDR3 nucleotides read TGCGCCAGCAGCTTGGTGGTCGGCTCCTACAATGAGCAGTTCTTC.

The chain combines TRBV9 with TRBJ2-7; no definite D call. Germline CDR1 is SGDLS and CDR2 is YYNGEE. V lost 0 bases to trimming and J lost 2 bases, with 9 bases between them. This CDR3 is 14 amino acids long. The CDR3 loop is CASSVGPGPYEQYF. CDR3 DNA sequence: TGTGCCAGCAGCGTAGGTCCCGGTCCCTACGAGCAGTACTTC. Based on the CDR3 plus reference TRBV9 and TRBJ2-7, the full variable domain is DSGVTQTPKHLITATGQRVTLRCSPRSGDLSVYWYQQSLDQGLQFLIQYYNGEERAKGNILERFSAQQFPDLHSELNLSSLELGDSALYFCASSVGPGPYEQYFGPGTRLTVT.

The chain is built from TRBV7-9 and TRBJ2-1; D may be TRBD2 (5 bases). Germline CDR1 SEHNR, CDR2 FQNEAQ (reference sequence). The V end lost 1 base, the J end lost 2 bases, and 12 bases lay between the germline ends. CDR3 size: 16 residues. CDR3 DNA sequence: TGTGCCAGCAGCTTAGGGGCTGGGAGCCCCTACAATGAGCAGTTCTTC. Amino acid sequence: CASSLGAGSPYNEQFF.

This clone has more than one count but fewer than ten. The chain recombines TRBV27 with TRBJ2-6; D is unclear. Germline loops: CDR1 MNHEY, CDR2 SMNVEV (reference sequence). V dropped 8 bases and J dropped 4 bases, with 9 bases sitting between them. The CDR3 is 13 amino acids. The CDR3 DNA reads as TGTGCCAGCTGCCGAGCCGGGGCCAACGTCCTGACTTTC. Encoded protein: CASCRAGANVLTF. Full variable domain (missing parts from reference TRBV27 and TRBJ2-6): EAQVTQNPRYLITVTGKKLTVTCSQNMNHEYMSWYRQDPGLGLRQIYYSMNVEVTDKGDVPEGYKVSRKEKRNFPLILESPSPNQTSLYFCASCRAGANVLTFGAGSRLTVL.

This clone has just a few counts. The V call is TRBV28, the J call TRBJ2-1; D gene uncertain. This CDR3 has 15 residues. V dropped 3 bases and J dropped 6 bases, with 15 bases sitting between them. Germline CDR1 and CDR2: MDHEN and SYDVKM. CDR3 bases: TGTGCCAGCAGTTTCGGCGGAGCCCCCATCAATGAGCAGTTCTTC. This gives the protein CASSFGGAPINEQFF.

The chain recombines TRBV5-1 with TRBJ1-4, with D maybe TRBD1 (6 bases). The CDR3 has 15 residues. V dropped 1 base and J dropped 8 bases, with 15 bases sitting between them. CDR1 and CDR2 from the germline V gene are SGHRS and YFSETQ. The CDR3 bases are TGCGCCAGCAGCTTGATAGCAGGGGCGCGAGAAAAACTGTTTTTT. Protein sequence: CASSLIAGAREKLFF.

This clone was seen a handful of times. The chain combines TRBV28 with TRBJ2-7, with D possibly TRBD2 on 5 matching bases. The ends were cut back, 2 bases at V and 3 bases at J, with 11 bases in the middle. Germline values: CDR1 MDHEN, CDR2 SYDVKM. CDR3 size: 14 residues. The CDR3 here is CASSLADGNYEQYF. The CDR3 DNA sequence: TGTGCCAGCAGTTTAGCGGACGGGAACTACGAGCAGTACTTC.

The chain employs TRBV27 and TRBJ2-7; TRBD2 agrees at 7 bases. J gave up 2 bases and V 6 bases, and 4 bases lay outside the gene matches. Per germline, CDR1 MNHEY and CDR2 SMNVEV (reference sequence). CDR3 length: 13 amino acids. CDR3 protein: CASRRAGPYEQYF. The CDR3 bases are TGTGCCAGCAGAAGAGCGGGACCCTACGAGCAGTACTTC.

V usage is TRBV7-9 and J usage is TRBJ2-7; a possible D gene is TRBD2 (6 bases). The CDR3 is made up of 14 amino acids. The V end lost 5 bases, the J end lost 5 bases, and 16 bases lay between the germline ends. Germline CDR1 and CDR2: SEHNR and FQNEAQ (reference sequence). DNA of the CDR3: TGTGCCAGCAGCCCATGGGCGGGGTCGGACGAGCAGTACTTC. This translates into CASSPWAGSDEQYF.

This clone was detected many times. This sequence joins TRBV18 and TRBJ2-7; TRBD2 is a possible D gene (5 bases). The CDR3 extends over 14 amino acids. Germline CDR1 and CDR2: KGHSH and LQKENI. V was pared by 0 bases and J by 6 bases, with 12 bases between. CDR3 sequence: CASSPPWPGGEQYF. The CDR3 coding sequence is TGTGCCAGCTCACCACCCTGGCCAGGAGGCGAGCAGTACTTC.

J is TRBJ1-1 and V is TRBV15; D may be TRBD1 (6 bases). The CDR3 has 15 residues. Germline V CDR1 and CDR2: LNHNV, YYDKDF (reference sequence). Trimming took 1 base from V and 1 from J, leaving 10 bases between them. CDR3 residues: CATSRGGGANTEAFF. In DNA, the CDR3 is TGTGCCACCAGCAGAGGAGGGGGAGCGAACACTGAAGCTTTCTTT.

The chain couples TRBV7-2 to TRBJ2-5; D is possibly TRBD2 (5 bases). The CDR3 contains 14 residues. Germline V lookup: CDR1 SGHTA, CDR2 FQGNSA. Trimming pared 1 base from V and 2 bases from J, leaving 8 bases between. CDR3 nucleotides: TGTGCCAGCAGCTTAGGAGGGAGACAAGAGACCCAGTACTTC. Protein product: CASSLGGRQETQYF.

V usage is TRBV7-9 and J usage is TRBJ2-1, with no clear D. The CDR3 extends over 12 amino acids. V shed 5 bases and J shed 14 bases, with 16 bases lying between them. CDR1 and CDR2 (germline): SEHNR, FQNEAQ (reference sequence). CDR3 amino acids: CASSRDILSKFF. DNA of the CDR3: TGTGCCAGCAGCCGAGACATTTTATCGAAGTTCTTC.

The V call is TRBV4-2, the J call TRBJ2-7; 8 bases match TRBD2. The CDR3 is 19 amino acids. The germline gives CDR1 LGHNA, CDR2 YNFKEQ. Losses at the gene ends were 3 bases for V and 6 bases for J; bases not matched to a gene: 22. In DNA, the CDR3 is TGTGCCAGCAGCCAGGGGGTCGGGGTAGCGGGAAATGGGATAGGCGAGCAGTACTTC. This translates into CASSQGVGVAGNGIGEQYF.

The CDR3 DNA reads TGTGCCAGCAGTGATATGCGGGGGAAGGAGACCCAGTACTTC. As protein: CASSDMRGKETQYF. V and J are TRBV25-1 and TRBJ2-5, with 7 bases matching TRBD2. V gave up 3 bases and J gave up 5 bases; unmatched junction bases: 6. The CDR3 is made up of 14 amino acids. The V gene's germline CDR1 is MGHDK and CDR2 SYGVNS.

The chain is built from TRBV5-1 and TRBJ1-4; no clear D. The V gene's germline CDR1 is SGHRS and CDR2 YFSETQ. The CDR3 is 16 amino acids. V dropped 2 bases and J dropped 0 bases, with 11 bases sitting between them. In DNA form, the CDR3 reads TGCGCCAGCAGCTTTGGGCTGACACCAACTAATGAAAAACTGTTTTTT. Residues: CASSFGLTPTNEKLFF.

This clone was detected a few times. The chain links TRBV29-1 to TRBJ2-5; D is possibly TRBD2 (6 bases). The CDR3 runs 13 residues. V lost 7 bases and J lost 12, with 24 bases in between. CDR1 and CDR2 (germline): SQVTM, ANQGSEA. The CDR3: CSAVYKMGGSKYF. CDR3 DNA: TGCAGCGCCGTATATAAGATGGGGGGTAGTAAGTACTTC.

V gene TRBV5-1 combines with J gene TRBJ1-2; 7 positions agree with TRBD1. This CDR3 is built from 14 residues. The germline V gene encodes CDR1 SGHRS and CDR2 YFSETQ. V lost 4 bases, J lost 4 bases, and 7 bases stayed unmatched. As DNA, the CDR3 is TGCGCCAGCAGCGGGGTCGGGACAGCCTATGGCTACACCTTC. Translating gives CASSGVGTAYGYTF.

Only a few counts were recorded for this clone. The genes are TRBV4-1 and TRBJ1-4; D possibly corresponds to TRBD1 (5 bases). The CDR3 extends over 15 amino acids. The V and J ends lost 0 bases and 7 bases respectively, with 12 bases between them. Germline assignment: CDR1 MGHRA and CDR2 YSYEKL. For the CDR3, the DNA is TGCGCCAGCAGCCAAGAATGGGGCTTAGGTGAAAAACTGTTTTTT. It specifies CASSQEWGLGEKLFF.

The V call is TRBV19, the J call TRBJ2-7, with D possibly being TRBD1 (5 bases). This CDR3 region has 13 residues. The ends were cut back, 10 bases at V and 3 bases at J, with 16 bases in the middle. Germline V lookup: CDR1 LNHDA, CDR2 SQIVND (reference sequence). The CDR3 bases are TGTGCCACGTCAACCGGGCAGGGCTACGAGCAGTACTTC. Protein product: CATSTGQGYEQYF.

On this clone: The junction differs from germline at one of its ends, possibly a read error. The chain uses TRBV12-5 and TRBJ2-7; a possible D gene is TRBD2 (6 bases). Looked up from germline, CDR1 is LGHNT and CDR2 is FRNRAP. CDR3 length: 12 residues. The DNA for the CDR3 is TGTCCTAGGGACTCTAACCGTTACGAGCAGTACTTC. Translation gives CPRDSNRYEQYF.

This clone showed up just a few times. The rearrangement joins TRBV2 to TRBJ2-1; D is possibly TRBD2 (5 bases). The germline CDR1 and CDR2 sequences are SNHLY and FYNNEI. Trimming took off 7 bases at V and 6 bases at J, with 10 bases between the two ends. This CDR3 is built from 12 residues. The CDR3 DNA follows: TGTGCCAGCAATCGGAGGAGCAATGAGCAGTTCTTC. It specifies CASNRRSNEQFF.

V gene TRBV19 combines with J gene TRBJ2-2; D gene ambiguous. V was pared by 1 base and J by 7 bases, with 4 bases between. The length of the CDR3 is 12 residues. In germline, CDR1 is LNHDA, CDR2 SQIVND (reference sequence). For the CDR3, the DNA is TGTGCCAGTAGTATAGTTCGCGGGGAGCTGTTTTTT. This translates into CASSIVRGELFF.

Only a few counts were recorded for this clone. The rearrangement joins TRBV15 to TRBJ1-5; D is possibly TRBD1 (6 bases). Between the trimmed V and J ends, which lost 1 base and 6 bases, there was a span of 10 bases. The CDR3 extends over 14 amino acids. Looked up from germline, CDR1 is LNHNV and CDR2 is YYDKDF (reference sequence). The CDR3 DNA is TGTGCCACCAGCAGAGCAGGGGAGAGTCAGCCCCAGCATTTT. Its protein product is CATSRAGESQPQHF.

The CDR3 loop reads CASNPWGTSGQETQYF. CDR3 in DNA: TGTGCCAGCAACCCGTGGGGGACTAGCGGCCAAGAGACCCAGTACTTC. The chain carries TRBV7-9 and TRBJ2-5; 11 bases line up with TRBD2. With 7 bases clipped from V and 1 base from J, the junction kept 8 bases outside the gene matches. Looked up from germline, CDR1 is SEHNR and CDR2 is FQNEAQ (reference sequence). The CDR3 runs 16 residues.

V and J are TRBV7-9 and TRBJ2-5, with 11 bases fitting TRBD1. The CDR3 sequence is 18 residues long. V dropped 6 bases and J dropped 1; count of bases not matched to a gene: 13. CDR1 is SEHNR and CDR2 is FQNEAQ in the germline V gene (reference sequence). The CDR3 bases are TGTGCCAGCAGACTTGGACAGGGGGCGCATCGTCCCCAAGAGACCCAGTACTTC. Its protein is CASRLGQGAHRPQETQYF.

The chain employs TRBV25-1 and TRBJ2-2, with 9 bases fitting TRBD1. The V and J ends lost 4 bases and 4 bases, in that order; junction bases with no gene match: 7. The CDR3 has 16 amino acids. CDR1 MGHDK and CDR2 SYGVNS come from the germline V gene. The CDR3 DNA follows: TGTGCCAGCAGTGCACCGGGACAGGGTCCCACCGGGGAGCTGTTTTTT. It yields the protein CASSAPGQGPTGELFF.

This clone was seen at least ten times. The rearrangement joins TRBV29-1 to TRBJ2-4, with a weak D call TRBD1 (7 bases). Trimming took 3 bases from V and 11 from J, leaving 20 bases between them. The CDR3 has 14 amino acids. Germline V lookup: CDR1 SQVTM, CDR2 ANQGSEA. CDR3 in DNA: TGCAGCGTTGAGAGGGGCAGGGGGGTTCAGTTTCAGTACTTC. Translating it yields CSVERGRGVQFQYF.